This T cell receptor (beta chain) stems from a study of T cell repertoires in cytomegalovirus infection. About the research overall: Indications of both CMV infection and matching HLA type were provided by public TCR beta signatures.

General observations from the study: What dominated the ex vivo response were HLA-C-restricted CMV-specific TCR beta clonotypes.

This clonotype has a handful of counts. Its antigen is unidentified. TCRdb re-derived calls from the reads in MiXCR, one entry per CDR3 protein. The repertoire holds around 310,000 distinct CDR3 sequences, with 17% as singletons. CDR1 is SGHKS and CDR2 is YYEKEE in the germline V gene (reference sequence). This CDR3 contains 16 residues. Trimming stripped 5 bases from V and 0 bases from J, with 16 bases between. The source material was PBMCs. The rearrangement uses TRBV5-5 and TRBJ2-3; D perhaps matches TRBD1 (5 bases). The clonotype comes from a human donor in good health (CMV status not recorded). Some clones in this sample may be carry-over from other donors' samples. This chain's CDR3 is CASSNAGSPSTDTQYF. Here the CDR3 DNA reads TGTGCCAGCAGTAATGCAGGGTCCCCGAGCACAGATACGCAGTATTTT.